The 15 T cell receptor beta chains listed next were all sequenced from one sample in a study of chemoradiotherapy in HPV16-positive cancers. Repertoires were generated with immunoSEQ multiplex PCR, while TCRdb's copy carries only in-frame clones and drops some. The sample yields about 15,000 clones, roughly 86% seen once. The input for sequencing was blood, taken from a patient who underwent chemoradiotherapy. The receptors originated from a human donor with HPV-associated anogenital cancer.

This chain uses TRBV10-2 with TRBJ2-1; 8 bases map to TRBD2. After removal of 6 bases from V and 5 bases from J, the junction contained 9 bases not matched to a gene. Germline CDR1 and CDR2: WSHSY and SAAADI. The CDR3 has 15 residues. CDR3 sequence reads: CASSAGLGWNNEQFF. The CDR3 nucleotides read TGCGCCAGCAGCGCGGGACTAGGTTGGAACAATGAGCAGTTCTTC.

CDR3 loop: CASSPDGSTDTQYF. The CDR3 bases are TGTGCCAGCAGCCCGGACGGTAGCACAGATACGCAGTATTTT. V gene TRBV5-8 combines with J gene TRBJ2-3; D is unclear. Trimming stripped 4 bases from V and 0 bases from J, with 9 bases between. Germline-derived CDR1 and CDR2 are SGHTS and YDEGEE. This CDR3 is 14 amino acids long.

J is TRBJ2-3 and V is TRBV9, with 8 nucleotides matching TRBD2. The V gene end was trimmed by 0 bases and the J gene end by 4 bases; junction bases not matched to a gene: 4. The CDR3 is 15 residues long. Germline CDR1 SGDLS, CDR2 YYNGEE. The CDR3 DNA follows: TGTGCCAGCAGCGTAGACGACGGGGGGGCAGATACGCAGTATTTT. Translating it yields CASSVDDGGADTQYF.

This clone was found a few times. The chain recombines TRBV19 with TRBJ2-7; D might be TRBD1 (5 bases). There are 17 residues in the CDR3. V lost 4 bases and J lost 3, with 22 bases in between. CDR1 and CDR2 from the germline V gene are LNHDA and SQIVND (reference sequence). Here the CDR3 DNA reads TGTGCCAGTAGTAAGTTCACGACAGCCTCAGAGCGCTACGAGCAGTACTTC. Protein sequence: CASSKFTTASERYEQYF.

The chain combines TRBV7-6 with TRBJ2-1; 10 positions agree with TRBD2. Germline CDR1 SGHVS, CDR2 FNYEAQ. The CDR3 spans 14 residues. The J segment lost 10 bases and the V segment lost 3 bases, leaving 6 bases of the junction unmatched. For the CDR3, the DNA is TGTGCCAGCAGCTTGGGGCTAGCGGGAGAGGAGCAGTTCTTC. Protein product: CASSLGLAGEEQFF.

The CDR3 here is CASSLNQRYEQYF. For the CDR3, the DNA is TGTGCCAGCAGTTTAAACCAGCGCTACGAGCAGTACTTC. V is TRBV27 and J is TRBJ2-7, with D uncertain. The germline CDR1 and CDR2 sequences are MNHEY and SMNVEV (reference sequence). The CDR3 has 13 amino acids. Trimming removed 2 bases at V and 3 bases at J, with 8 bases between.

This clone was found once. The V and J genes are TRBV6-6 and TRBJ2-2; 11 bases are a match to TRBD1. Looked up from germline, CDR1 is MNHNY and CDR2 is SVGAGI (reference sequence). The V gene end was trimmed by 6 bases and the J gene end by 3 bases; junction bases not matched to a gene: 3. The CDR3 has 15 residues. In nucleotides, the CDR3 is TGTGCCAGCAGGTCGGGACAGGGGGACACCGGGGAGCTGTTTTTT. Residues: CASRSGQGDTGELFF.

The chain links TRBV15 to TRBJ2-7; the D is unclear. CDR3 length: 14 residues. Trimming took 2 bases from V and 2 from J, leaving 10 bases between them. Germline V gene data show CDR1 as LNHNV and CDR2 as YYDKDF (reference sequence). The CDR3 reads CATSRPGSTYEQYF. The CDR3 DNA is TGTGCCACCAGCAGACCTGGGTCAACCTACGAGCAGTACTTC.

The chain combines TRBV27 with TRBJ1-5; D is undetermined. CDR3 length: 15 amino acids. Germline V gene lookup returns CDR1 MNHEY and CDR2 SMNVEV (reference sequence). Trimming removed 0 bases from V and 7 bases from J, with 13 bases in between. The CDR3 sequence is CASSLSMGGRQPQHF. DNA of the CDR3: TGTGCCAGCAGTTTATCGATGGGTGGCCGGCAGCCCCAGCATTTT.

The rearrangement joins TRBV7-9 to TRBJ2-7; TRBD2 matches 8 bases. The V segment lost 6 bases and the J segment 1 base; nucleotides outside the gene matches: 8. The CDR3 runs 15 residues. Germline CDR1 and CDR2: SEHNR and FQNEAQ (reference sequence). The CDR3 loop reads CASRSLAEASYEQYF. The CDR3 nucleotides are TGTGCCAGCAGGTCACTAGCGGAGGCGTCCTACGAGCAGTACTTC.

The rearrangement uses TRBV5-4 and TRBJ1-2, with no clear D. This CDR3 spans 13 amino acids. V was clipped by 0 bases and J by 4 bases, with 7 bases between them. Looked up from germline, CDR1 is SGHNT and CDR2 is YYREEE (reference sequence). The DNA for the CDR3 is TGTGCCAGCAGCTTGGAATCGATCTATGGCTACACCTTC. This encodes CASSLESIYGYTF.

This chain links TRBV4-2 with TRBJ1-2; TRBD1 matches at 7 bases. This CDR3 contains 17 residues. Trimming took 2 bases from V and 0 from J; bases not matched to a gene: 9. Looked up from germline, CDR1 is LGHNA and CDR2 is YNFKEQ. Here the CDR3 DNA reads TGTGCCAGCAGCCAACCTCCGGGACAGACGACTAACTATGGCTACACCTTC. This encodes CASSQPPGQTTNYGYTF.

This chain links TRBV4-1 with TRBJ2-2; tentative D call: TRBD2 (7 bases). Looked up from germline, CDR1 is MGHRA and CDR2 is YSYEKL. V lost 0 bases to trimming and J lost 5 bases, with 22 bases between them. CDR3 length equals 19 residues. The DNA of the CDR3 is TGCGCCAGCAGCCAAGATGGGAAAAGGGGGGGGCGACTAACCGGGGAGCTGTTTTTT. Translation gives CASSQDGKRGGRLTGELFF.

The gene calls are TRBV27 and TRBJ1-4; D is unclear. Per the germline V gene, CDR1 is MNHEY and CDR2 is SMNVEV (reference sequence). The CDR3 loop spans 13 amino acids. V was cut by 5 bases and J by 5 bases, with 9 bases left in between. The CDR3 coding sequence is TGTGCCAGCAGTCCGCGATTCAATGAAAAACTGTTTTTT. Translation: CASSPRFNEKLFF.

The J gene is TRBJ2-7, the V gene TRBV6-1; no clear D gene. The CDR3 length is 11 residues. Trimming cost V 2 bases and J 1 base, with 0 bases left between them. Germline V gene sequence: CDR1 MNHNS, CDR2 SASEGT. The CDR3 sequence is CASSESYEQYF. CDR3 in DNA: TGTGCCAGCAGTGAATCCTACGAGCAGTACTTC.